This TCR beta chain is from a study of T-cell reconstitution after alpha-beta-depleted transplantation in children. For TCRbeta, the library was prepared with unique molecular identifiers. Using its own MiXCR run on the PCR reads, TCRdb lists one record per CDR3 protein. The sample shows over 200,000 distinct CDR3 sequences, 11% of them seen only once. This clonotype was picked up a small number of times. Its target is not known. CDR3 length: 13 residues. The ends were cut back, 1 base at V and 8 bases at J, with 11 bases in the middle. Per the germline V gene, CDR1 is GTSNPN and CDR2 is SVGIG (reference sequence). Points from the study as a whole: Expanded graft clones numbering several hundred reportedly gave rise to alpha-beta T cells about two months after transplant. T-cell numbers and diversity, one year after transplant, stemmed largely from T cells that were newly produced.

Source: PBMCs, taken before TCRalphabeta/CD19-depleted stem cell transplant. The receptor's source is a child in the first two years of life with acute myeloid leukemia, due to receive a stem cell transplant. V is TRBV30 and J is TRBJ2-2; D is undetermined. The CDR3 protein is CAWSGSVSGELFF. DNA of the CDR3: TGTGCCTGGAGTGGGTCCGTTTCGGGGGAGCTGTTTTTT.